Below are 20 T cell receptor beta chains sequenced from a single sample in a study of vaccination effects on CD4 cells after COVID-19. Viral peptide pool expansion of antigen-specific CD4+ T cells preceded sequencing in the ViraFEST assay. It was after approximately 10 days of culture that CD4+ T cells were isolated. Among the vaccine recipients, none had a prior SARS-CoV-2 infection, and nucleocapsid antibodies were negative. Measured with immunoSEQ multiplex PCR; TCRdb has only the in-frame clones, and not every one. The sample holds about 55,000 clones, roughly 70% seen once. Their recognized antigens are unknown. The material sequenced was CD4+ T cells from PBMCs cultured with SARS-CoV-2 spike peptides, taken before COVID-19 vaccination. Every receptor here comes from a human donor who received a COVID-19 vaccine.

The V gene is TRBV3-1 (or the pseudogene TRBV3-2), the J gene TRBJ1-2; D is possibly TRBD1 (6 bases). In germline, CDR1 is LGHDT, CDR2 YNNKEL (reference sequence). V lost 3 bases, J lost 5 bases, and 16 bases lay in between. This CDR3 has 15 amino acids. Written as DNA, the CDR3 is TGTGCCAGCAGCCACCGGACAGATACTCGATATGGCTACACCTTC. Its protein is CASSHRTDTRYGYTF.

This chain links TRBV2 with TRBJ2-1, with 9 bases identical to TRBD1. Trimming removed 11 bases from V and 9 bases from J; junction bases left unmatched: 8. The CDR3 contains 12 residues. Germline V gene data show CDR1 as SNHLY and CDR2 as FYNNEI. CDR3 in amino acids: CAHPGQGLEQFF. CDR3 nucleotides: TGTGCCCACCCCGGACAGGGGCTTGAGCAGTTCTTC.

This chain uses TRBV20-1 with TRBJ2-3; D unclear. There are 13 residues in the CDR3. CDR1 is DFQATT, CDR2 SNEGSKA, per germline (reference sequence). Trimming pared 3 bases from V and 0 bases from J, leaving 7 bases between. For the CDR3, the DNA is TGCAGTGCTAGTATTGGTAGCACAGATACGCAGTATTTT. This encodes CSASIGSTDTQYF.

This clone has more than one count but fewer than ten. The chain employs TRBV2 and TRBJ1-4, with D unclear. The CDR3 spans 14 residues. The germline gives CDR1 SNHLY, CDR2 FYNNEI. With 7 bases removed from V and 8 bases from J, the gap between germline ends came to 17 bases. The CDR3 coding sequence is TGTGCCAGCACTAGGGAGTTCGGTAGCGAAAAACTGTTTTTT. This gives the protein CASTREFGSEKLFF.

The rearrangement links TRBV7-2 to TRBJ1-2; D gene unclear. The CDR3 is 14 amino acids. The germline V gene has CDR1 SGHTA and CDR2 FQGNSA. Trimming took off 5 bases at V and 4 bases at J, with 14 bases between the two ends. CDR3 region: CASSRPQEIYGYTF. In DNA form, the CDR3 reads TGTGCCAGCAGCCGTCCTCAGGAAATCTATGGCTACACCTTC.

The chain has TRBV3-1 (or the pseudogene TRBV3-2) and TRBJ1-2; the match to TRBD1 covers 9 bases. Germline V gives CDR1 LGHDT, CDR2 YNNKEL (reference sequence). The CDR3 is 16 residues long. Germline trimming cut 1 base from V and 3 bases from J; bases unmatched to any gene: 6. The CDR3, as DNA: TGTGCCAGCAGCCAAGGAGGACAGGGGAATGACTATGGCTACACCTTC. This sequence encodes CASSQGGQGNDYGYTF.

Here the CDR3 DNA reads TGTGCCAGCAGCCAACTACAGGGGAACACTGAAGCTTTCTTT. Translating gives CASSQLQGNTEAFF. J is TRBJ1-1 and V is TRBV3-1 (or the pseudogene TRBV3-2); D might be TRBD1 (6 bases). The V and J ends lost 2 bases and 1 base respectively, with 8 bases between them. The germline gives CDR1 LGHDT, CDR2 YNNKEL (reference sequence). This CDR3 region has 14 residues.

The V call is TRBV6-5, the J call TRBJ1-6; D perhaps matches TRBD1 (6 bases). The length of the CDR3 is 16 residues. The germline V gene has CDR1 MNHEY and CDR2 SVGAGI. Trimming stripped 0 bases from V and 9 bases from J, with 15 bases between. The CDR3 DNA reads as TGTGCCAGCAGTTACTCGCCCCGGAGGGGGGGTTCACCCCTCCACTTT. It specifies CASSYSPRRGGSPLHF.

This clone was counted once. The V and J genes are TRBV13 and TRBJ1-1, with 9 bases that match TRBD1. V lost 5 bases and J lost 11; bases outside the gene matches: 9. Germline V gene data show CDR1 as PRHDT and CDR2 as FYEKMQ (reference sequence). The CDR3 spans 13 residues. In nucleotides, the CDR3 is TGTGCCAGCAGCCGTCGGACAGGGGATAGGGCTTTCTTT. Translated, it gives CASSRRTGDRAFF.

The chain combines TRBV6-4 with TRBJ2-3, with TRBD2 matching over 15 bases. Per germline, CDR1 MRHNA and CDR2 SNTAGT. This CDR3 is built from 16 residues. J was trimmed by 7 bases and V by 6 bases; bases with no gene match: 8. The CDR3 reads CASSPGGTSGRNTQYF. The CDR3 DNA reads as TGTGCCAGCAGCCCCGGGGGGACTAGCGGGAGGAATACGCAGTATTTT.

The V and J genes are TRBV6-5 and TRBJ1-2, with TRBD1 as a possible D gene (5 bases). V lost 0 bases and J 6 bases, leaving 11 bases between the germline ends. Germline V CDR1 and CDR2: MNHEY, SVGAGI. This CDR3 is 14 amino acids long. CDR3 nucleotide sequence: TGTGCCAGCAGTTACTCGGGCAGGGTTAATGGCTACACCTTC. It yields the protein CASSYSGRVNGYTF.

In DNA, the CDR3 is TGTGCCTGGAGTGTAGGCCAAGCTAGCGGAGCAACAGATACGCAGTATTTT. Protein: CAWSVGQASGATDTQYF. The chain combines TRBV30 with TRBJ2-3; 7 positions match TRBD2. Germline trimming cut 0 bases from V and 3 bases from J; bases unmatched to any gene: 12. Germline-derived CDR1 and CDR2 are GTSNPN and SVGIG (reference sequence). This CDR3 comprises 17 residues.

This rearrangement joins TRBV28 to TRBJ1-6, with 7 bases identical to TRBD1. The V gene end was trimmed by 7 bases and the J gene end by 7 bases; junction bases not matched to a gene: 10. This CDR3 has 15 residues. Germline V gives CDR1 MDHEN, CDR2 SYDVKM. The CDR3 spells CASTMTDRANSPLHF. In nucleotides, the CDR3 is TGTGCCAGCACAATGACCGACAGGGCCAATTCACCCCTCCACTTT. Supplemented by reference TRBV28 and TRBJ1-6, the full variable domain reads DVKVTQSSRYLVKRTGEKVFLECVQDMDHENMFWYRQDPGLGLRLIYFSYDVKMKEKGDIPEGYSVSREKKERFSLILESASTNQTSMYLCASTMTDRANSPLHFGNGTRLTVT.

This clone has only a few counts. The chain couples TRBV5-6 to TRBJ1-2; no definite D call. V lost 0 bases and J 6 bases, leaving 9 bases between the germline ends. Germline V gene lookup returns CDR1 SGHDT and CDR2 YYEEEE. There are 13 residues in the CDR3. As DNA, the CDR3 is TGTGCCAGCAGCTTGGGACTGCAGAATGGCTACACCTTC. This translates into CASSLGLQNGYTF.

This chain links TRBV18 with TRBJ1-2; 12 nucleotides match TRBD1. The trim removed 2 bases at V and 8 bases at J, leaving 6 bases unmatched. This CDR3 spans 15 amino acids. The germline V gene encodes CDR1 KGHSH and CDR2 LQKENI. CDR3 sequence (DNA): TGTGCCAGCTCACCAACCGGGACAGGGGGCTGGGGCTACACCTTC. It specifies CASSPTGTGGWGYTF. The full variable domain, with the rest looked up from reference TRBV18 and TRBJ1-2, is NAGVMQNPRHLVRRRGQEARLRCSPMKGHSHVYWYRQLPEEGLKFMVYLQKENIIDESGMPKERFSAEFPKEGPSILRIQQVVRGDSAAYFCASSPTGTGGWGYTFGSGTRLTVV.

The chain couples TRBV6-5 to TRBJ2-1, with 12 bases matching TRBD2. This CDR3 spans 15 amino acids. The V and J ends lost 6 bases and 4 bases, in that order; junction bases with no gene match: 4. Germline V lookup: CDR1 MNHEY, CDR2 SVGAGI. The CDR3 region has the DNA TGTGCCAGCAGGCCCGGACTAGCGGGATACAATGAGCAGTTCTTC. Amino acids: CASRPGLAGYNEQFF.

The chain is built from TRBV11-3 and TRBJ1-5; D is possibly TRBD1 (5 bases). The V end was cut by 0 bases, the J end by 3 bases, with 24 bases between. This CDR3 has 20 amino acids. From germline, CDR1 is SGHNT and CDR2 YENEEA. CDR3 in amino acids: CASSLDGDSFSPLFNQPQHF. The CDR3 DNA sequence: TGTGCCAGCAGCTTAGATGGAGACAGCTTCTCACCCCTATTCAATCAGCCCCAGCATTTT. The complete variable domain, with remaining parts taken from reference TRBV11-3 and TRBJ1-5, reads EAGVVQSPRYKIIEKKQPVAFWCNPISGHNTLYWYLQNLGQGPELLIRYENEEAVDDSQLPKDRFSAERLKGVDSTLKIQPAELGDSAVYLCASSLDGDSFSPLFNQPQHFGDGTRLSIL.

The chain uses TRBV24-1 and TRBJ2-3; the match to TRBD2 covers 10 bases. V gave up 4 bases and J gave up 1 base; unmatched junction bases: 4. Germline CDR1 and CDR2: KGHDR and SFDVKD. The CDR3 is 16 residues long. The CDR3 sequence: CATSEPTSGGTDTQYF. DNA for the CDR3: TGTGCCACCAGTGAGCCAACTAGCGGGGGCACAGATACGCAGTATTTT.

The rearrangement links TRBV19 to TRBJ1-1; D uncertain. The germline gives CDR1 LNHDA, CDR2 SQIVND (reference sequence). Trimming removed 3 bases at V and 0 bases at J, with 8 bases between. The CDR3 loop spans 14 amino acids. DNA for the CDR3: TGTGCCAGTAGTATCGCCCGATTGAACACTGAAGCTTTCTTT. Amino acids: CASSIARLNTEAFF.

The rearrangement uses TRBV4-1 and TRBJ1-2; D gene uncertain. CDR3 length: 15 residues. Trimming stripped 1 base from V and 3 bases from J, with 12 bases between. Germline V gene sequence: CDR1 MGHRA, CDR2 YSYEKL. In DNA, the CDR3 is TGCGCCAGCAGCCAAGCTGGTAGAAGCCACTATGGCTACACCTTC. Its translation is CASSQAGRSHYGYTF.